Given below is one T cell receptor (beta chain) in context. The antigen is undetermined. This CDR3 has 16 residues. CDR1 SGHDN and CDR2 FVKESK come from the germline V gene. Trimming left V 3 bases short and J 2 bases short, with 14 bases between. The entry originates in a study of a mutant IDH1 vaccine in newly diagnosed glioma. Study in general: Vaccination was launched 4-6 weeks after radiotherapy alone, or with temozolomide cycles. Previous care, which was radiotherapy, temozolomide, or both, most often involved both. Broader study findings: Pseudoprogression seemingly bore no relation to changes in top peripheral T cell clonotypes.

The method was immunoSEQ multiplex PCR; TCRdb's version includes in-frame clones alone and lacks a portion of them. The table lists around 54,000 clones, 75% to 90% of them singletons. Time point here: week 47, end of study. One vaccine dose held 300 ug of mutant IDH1 20-mer peptide and came with topical imiquimod. The specimen comprised PBMCs, sampled from a glioma patient whose treatment included an IDH1 peptide vaccine. The genes are TRBV14 and TRBJ1-5, with D tentatively TRBD1 (5 bases). The source of this sequence is a woman between 50 and 59 years old with glioma. Here the CDR3 reads CASSHSGGGGNQPQHF. DNA for the CDR3: TGTGCCAGCAGCCATAGCGGTGGAGGGGGCAATCAGCCCCAGCATTTT.